This TCR beta chain comes out of a study of blood T cell repertoires in COVID-19 (dated by TCRdb to about 2020). In terms of the full investigation: Samples covering the acute and convalescent phases of COVID-19 were provided by collaborators in the United States, Italy and Spain. The prospective study material was composed of cDNA or gDNA derived from T cells, B-cell-depleted T cells, or PBMCs. Where available, HLA class I and class II types were taken from metadata supplied by the sample provider and were not determined by assay-based typing. The repertoires were released in a freely available public database meant as a resource for research on the immune response to SARS-CoV-2. The samples were drawn from the first 160 participants of the ongoing ImmuneRACE study and from 1,254 subjects provided by 6 global collaborators. Subjects who had been exposed to COVID-19, were actively infected with it, or had recovered from it provided the deeply sampled blood TCRbeta repertoires that made up the dataset. Sample metadata almost always included a de-identified subject ID, COVID-19 status, age in years and sex. General findings and caveats noted by the study authors: The amount of clinical and demographic metadata varied by source and participant and was provided uncurated.

The immunoSEQ Assay, a bias-controlled multiplex PCR, was used to amplify TCRbeta CDR3 regions from genomic DNA. In the authors' own workflow: Within the assay, amplification of reference gene primers was used to estimate how many nucleated cells each sample contained. Sequence reads were collapsed and filtered to measure the absolute abundance of every unique TCRbeta CDR3 rearrangement. Productive Simpson clonality was computed per sample as the square root of Simpson's diversity index over productive rearrangements. In TCRdb, the immuneACCESS table is reduced to in-frame sequences with V and J assigned. These tables do not hold every clone; where another copy was compared, an unresolved V gene accounts for under half, and the others remain unexplained. V and J calls and clone size are copied from that table; D and trimming were computed from the DNA. This sample comprises about 30,000 clones, approximately 88% of them detected only once. 13% to 15% of the sample comes from the top ten.

The germline V gene (reference sequence) specifies LNHDA as CDR1 and SQIVND as CDR2. V is cut by 3 bases and J by 1 base, and the space between the germline ends is 10 bases. From cysteine to phenylalanine, the CDR3 is 14 amino acids long. The retained sequence is limited to the CDR3, 42 bases, with the frame set at the first base. A word on this clone: No cognate antigen has been identified for it. Per-base quality was not reported, and no clone a single base away is much larger than it.

The collaborating institutions used their own protocols to collect whole blood in K2EDTA tubes. For TCRbeta analysis, collaborators shipped samples as frozen whole blood, isolated PBMCs, or DNA extracted from either of those sample types. The chain couples TRBV19 to TRBJ2-7; the best D guess is TRBD1, with 7 bases matching. The source of this sequence is a man aged 55 to 70 with active COVID-19. The source material was peripheral blood. The DNA sequence reads TGTGCCAGTAGTATGGCAGGGGGGTCCTACGAGCAGTACTTC. Its protein product is CASSMAGGSYEQYF.